These 15 T cell receptor beta chains share one sample of origin, sequenced in a study of T cells after yellow fever vaccination. MiXCR, applied by TCRdb to the 5' RACE reads, yields one record per CDR3 protein. This table holds fewer than 650,000 distinct CDR3 sequences, about a fifth found once. The input for sequencing was PBMCs, taken approximately 20 days after the first yellow fever vaccination. These receptors were taken from a man between 18 and 35 years old who received the YFV17D yellow fever vaccine.

This clonotype was found once. V and J are TRBV6-2 or TRBV6-3 and TRBJ2-3, with D perhaps being TRBD1 or TRBD2 (5 bases each). Germline loops: CDR1 MNHEY, CDR2 SVGEGT. The CDR3 has 16 residues. V lost 6 bases to trimming and J lost 3 bases, with 19 bases between them. Here the CDR3 reads CASSPGDPRRTDTQYF. The CDR3 bases are TGTGCCAGCAGCCCCGGGGACCCCCGGCGGACAGATACGCAGTATTTT.

In this sample, this clonotype turned up a few times. This sequence joins TRBV5-1 and TRBJ1-1; D uncertain. Trimming shortened V by 2 bases and J by 3 bases, and 11 bases separated the two germline ends. The germline CDR1 and CDR2 sequences are SGHRS and YFSETQ. This CDR3 spans 14 amino acids. In nucleotides, the CDR3 is TGCGCCAGCAGCTTCGAGGGCAAGGACACTGAAGCTTTCTTT. Residues: CASSFEGKDTEAFF.

In its sample, this clonotype was seen many times. The chain joins TRBV5-5 to TRBJ2-3, with D unclear. Trimming took off 1 base at V and 0 bases at J, with 15 bases between the two ends. CDR1 and CDR2 from the germline V gene are SGHKS and YYEKEE (reference sequence). The CDR3 extends over 17 amino acids. The CDR3 bases are TGTGCCAGCAGCTTGCGGCTTGGCGCCCTCAGCACAGATACGCAGTATTTT. Its protein product is CASSLRLGALSTDTQYF. Looking up the rest from reference TRBV5-5 and TRBJ2-3 gives the full variable domain: DAGVTQSPTHLIKTRGQQVTLRCSPISGHKSVSWYQQVLGQGPQFIFQYYEKEERGRGNFPDRFSARQFPNYSSELNVNALLLGDSALYLCASSLRLGALSTDTQYFGPGTRLTVL.

This chain connects TRBV7-9 to TRBJ2-5; D unresolved. With 11 bases removed from V and 3 bases from J, the gap between germline ends came to 16 bases. Germline V gene lookup returns CDR1 SEHNR and CDR2 FQNEAQ (reference sequence). The CDR3 consists of 13 residues. The CDR3 loop reads CAAAADIEETQYF. CDR3 bases: TGTGCCGCGGCAGCAGACATAGAAGAGACCCAGTACTTC. Using reference TRBV7-9 and TRBJ2-5 for the parts outside the CDR3, the full variable domain is DTGVSQNPRHKITKRGQNVTFRCDPISEHNRLYWYRQTLGQGPEFLTYFQNEAQLEKSRLLSDRFSAERPKGSFSTLEIQRTEQGDSAMYLCAAAADIEETQYFGPGTRLLVL.

DNA for the CDR3: TGCGCCAGCAGCTCCTTAGCGGGGGGGACTGCCGGGGAGCTGTTTTTT. It codes for CASSSLAGGTAGELFF. The rearrangement uses TRBV5-1 and TRBJ2-2; 11 nucleotides match TRBD2. Per germline, CDR1 SGHRS and CDR2 YFSETQ. The CDR3 has 16 residues. V was clipped by 3 bases and J by 6 bases; unmatched bases: 7.

This clonotype appeared a few times. The chain uses TRBV4-1 and TRBJ2-7; 7 bases are shared with TRBD2. V lost 8 bases and J lost 2; bases outside the gene matches: 9. This CDR3 is 14 amino acids long. CDR1 is MGHRA, CDR2 YSYEKL, per germline. The CDR3 nucleotides are TGCGCCAGCTCGGGCGGGAGAGGCCCCTACGAGCAGTACTTC. Its protein product is CASSGGRGPYEQYF.

As regards this clonotype: A read error may account for a junction end that differs from germline. The V gene is TRBV25-1, the J gene TRBJ1-4; D ambiguous. CDR1 and CDR2 from the germline V gene are MGHDK and SYGVNS. The CDR3 covers 12 residues. CDR3 residues: CASSEWDEELFF. CDR3 nucleotide sequence: TGTGCCAGCAGTGAATGGGATGAAGAACTGTTTTTT.

This clonotype was counted a few times. The chain has TRBV25-1 and TRBJ1-4; D is unresolved. V shed 3 bases and J shed 0 bases, with 11 bases lying between them. The CDR3 is 16 residues long. From germline, CDR1 is MGHDK and CDR2 SYGVNS. DNA of the CDR3: TGTGCCAGCAGTGAGTGGCACCTTGCAACTAATGAAAAACTGTTTTTT. Its protein is CASSEWHLATNEKLFF.

This rearrangement joins TRBV4-3 to TRBJ1-3; D is possibly TRBD1 (6 bases). The V end was cut by 4 bases, the J end by 3 bases, with 16 bases between. Germline V gene data show CDR1 as LGHNA and CDR2 as YSLEER. The CDR3 sequence is 16 residues long. The DNA for the CDR3 is TGCGCCAGCAGCCCCCGTACGGGGGGCCGTGGAAACACCATATATTTT. Amino acids: CASSPRTGGRGNTIYF.

This clonotype was counted between two and nine times. The chain uses TRBV5-1 and TRBJ2-5, with D tentatively TRBD1 (6 bases). The CDR3 totals 15 residues. Germline values: CDR1 SGHRS, CDR2 YFSETQ. With 2 bases removed from V and 4 bases from J, the gap between germline ends came to 15 bases. CDR3 nucleotide sequence: TGCGCCAGCAGCTTCGGAACAGGGAGTTCAGAGACCCAGTACTTC. This sequence encodes CASSFGTGSSETQYF.

This chain connects TRBV29-1 to TRBJ1-2, with D possibly being TRBD1 (5 bases). This CDR3 spans 11 amino acids. V lost 4 bases to trimming and J lost 7 bases, with 10 bases between them. The germline V gene has CDR1 SQVTM and CDR2 ANQGSEA. CDR3 bases: TGCAGCGTTGCCAGGGTGGGTGGCTACACCTTC. Translation gives CSVARVGGYTF.

The chain carries TRBV5-1 and TRBJ2-1, with unresolved D. Germline CDR1 reads SGHRS; CDR2 reads YFSETQ. This CDR3 is built from 16 residues. Trimming removed 2 bases from V and 3 bases from J, with 15 bases in between. The CDR3 reads CASSFTPSWDYNEQFF. CDR3 nucleotides: TGCGCCAGCAGCTTCACACCCAGTTGGGACTACAATGAGCAGTTCTTC.

This clonotype was detected many times. The rearrangement uses TRBV20-1 and TRBJ2-7, with D perhaps matching TRBD1 or TRBD2 (5 bases each). V gave up 5 bases and J gave up 0 bases, with 17 bases separating them. Germline values: CDR1 DFQATT, CDR2 SNEGSKA (reference sequence). The CDR3 is 15 amino acids. The CDR3, as DNA: TGCAGTGCTCGGGACCAACAAAGGAACTCCTACGAGCAGTACTTC. Residues: CSARDQQRNSYEQYF.

This clonotype was picked up a small number of times. J is TRBJ1-6 and V is TRBV18, with TRBD1 matching over 7 bases. Germline CDR1 and CDR2: KGHSH and LQKENI. V shed 2 bases and J 7 bases; nucleotides not matched to a gene: 5. The CDR3 covers 15 residues. The CDR3 reads CASSPTGTANSPLHF. CDR3 nucleotide sequence: TGTGCCAGCTCACCAACCGGGACAGCGAATTCACCCCTCCACTTT. Drawing the rest from reference TRBV18 and TRBJ1-6, the complete variable domain is NAGVMQNPRHLVRRRGQEARLRCSPMKGHSHVYWYRQLPEEGLKFMVYLQKENIIDESGMPKERFSAEFPKEGPSILRIQQVVRGDSAAYFCASSPTGTANSPLHFGNGTRLTVT.

This clonotype was seen a handful of times. This clone may be a read error of a much larger clone one base away. The rearrangement uses TRBV7-8 and TRBJ2-5, with 9 nucleotides matching TRBD2. This CDR3 contains 14 residues. The V gene's germline CDR1 is SGHVS and CDR2 FQNEAQ. V lost 3 bases and J lost 6; bases outside the gene matches: 5. The CDR3 nucleotides read TGTGCCAGCAGCTTTGGCGGGGGGGCGAAGACCCAGTACTTC. Encoded protein: CASSFGGGAKTQYF.